This TCR beta chain was sequenced during a study of cytomegalovirus exposure and HLA in healthy donors. Study background: Within an early data release were 85 million or so unique TCRs drawn from HLA-typed donors. Whole-study findings and limits: Some V segments, including TRBV6-2 and TRBV6-3, were excluded as indistinguishable.

Concerning this clone itself: Its antigen is currently unknown.

Deletions cut 6 bases from V and 10 bases from J, with 10 bases between. Germline V gene lookup returns CDR1 SNHLY and CDR2 FYNNEI. CDR3 length equals 11 residues. PCR used 60 Vbeta primers and 13 Jbeta primers. Profiling relied on immunoSEQ multiplex PCR, and the TCRdb table lists in-frame clones only, not all of them. The sample lists around 200,000 clones, almost 75% occurring once. The sequencing input was PBMCs. This TCR came from a woman aged 25 to 45 in good health and CMV-seropositive. The chain joins TRBV2 to TRBJ2-1; D perhaps matches TRBD2 (5 bases). As DNA, the CDR3 is TGTGCCAGCAGAACTAGAGGGGAGCAGTTCTTC. This translates into CASRTRGEQFF.